The rows below give T cell receptor beta chains drawn from one sample of a study of shared clonotypes between healthy human individuals. Produced via immunoSEQ multiplex PCR; TCRdb's table is partial and in-frame only. This sample has just over 2,000,000 clones; 95% occur once, and the top ten carry around 0.13%. The sequencing sample was made of naive CD4+ T cells sorted from blood. The receptors stem from a man aged 18 to 29 in good health. CDR3s include the opening cysteine and the closing phenylalanine or tryptophan.

TRBV5-4	TRBJ2-7	CASSLGTRREQYF
TRBV11-2	TRBJ2-7	CASAPRPGYYEQYF
TRBV7-9	TRBJ2-3	CASSLEGTGIHTQYF
TRBV2	TRBJ1-2	CASSYREANYGYTF
TRBV6-4	TRBJ2-7	CARTTTGTGEDEQYF
TRBV6-5	TRBJ1-4	CASSYAWGPGEKLFF
TRBV5-1	TRBJ1-1	CASSGDGDTEAFF
TRBV18	TRBJ2-7	CASSAGTESYEQYF
TRBV18	TRBJ2-5	CASSPALRARQETQYF
TRBV5-1	TRBJ1-2	CASAWDNVQGGYTF
TRBV28	TRBJ2-1	CASSSTGGPSYNEQFF
TRBV10-3	TRBJ2-3	CAISAQGPDTQYF
TRBV30	TRBJ2-4	CAWSVSFLAKNIQYF
TRBV7-6	TRBJ2-7	CASSLAATLPYEQYF
TRBV9	TRBJ2-1	CASSVGAGSSYNEQFF
TRBV4-1	TRBJ2-1	CASSQEEDYRTSYNEQFF
TRBV19	TRBJ2-3	CASSNGRWDTDTQYF
TRBV9	TRBJ2-1	CASSADSGLYNEQFF
TRBV4-1	TRBJ2-7	CASSQDTGARGYEQYF
TRBV30	TRBJ2-1	CAWSRIGGKGANEQFF
TRBV1	TRBJ2-7	CTSSQELSTSGSYEQYF
TRBV7-2	TRBJ2-3	CASSFGQSTDTQYF
TRBV11-3	TRBJ2-3	CASSRGQRSTDTQYF
TRBV4-1	TRBJ1-2	CASSQGSAGTNYGYTF
TRBV6-6	TRBJ1-2	CASSYGGHYGYTF
TRBV6-5	TRBJ1-2	CASSYLTGAAIGYTF
TRBV7-8	TRBJ1-1	CASSWTQNTEAFF
TRBV19	TRBJ2-7	CASSILAGGTYEQYF
TRBV30	TRBJ2-5	CAWSARETQYF
TRBV7-3	TRBJ2-3	CASRVGTSMSDTQYF
TRBV6-5	TRBJ2-5	CASSSRPQETQYF
TRBV11-1	TRBJ2-6	CASSRGDRLSSGANVLTF
TRBV25-1	TRBJ2-7	CASSGITGKRGRYEQYF
TRBV5-6	TRBJ2-3	CASSLTHRSGTDTQYF
TRBV6-5	TRBJ2-5	CASSRGTDKETQYF
TRBV11-2	TRBJ2-7	CASSLALAGPYEQYF